This T cell receptor (beta chain) originates from a study of cytomegalovirus exposure and HLA in healthy donors. TCRdb's copy holds only in-frame clones and misses some; the assay was immunoSEQ multiplex PCR. The table records under 250,000 clones, around 87% of them present only once. This TCR came from a man aged 18-30 years in good health and CMV-seronegative. The sequenced sample was PBMCs.

The CDR3 protein is CARGRETGLVAMNTEAFF. CDR3 sequence (DNA): TGTGCCAGGGGGAGAGAGACAGGTCTCGTGGCCATGAACACTGAAGCTTTCTTT. The chain combines TRBV2 with TRBJ1-1, with D tentatively TRBD1 (6 bases). The CDR3 has 18 residues. V was cut by 9 bases and J by 0 bases, with 26 bases left in between. CDR1 is SNHLY, CDR2 FYNNEI, per germline.